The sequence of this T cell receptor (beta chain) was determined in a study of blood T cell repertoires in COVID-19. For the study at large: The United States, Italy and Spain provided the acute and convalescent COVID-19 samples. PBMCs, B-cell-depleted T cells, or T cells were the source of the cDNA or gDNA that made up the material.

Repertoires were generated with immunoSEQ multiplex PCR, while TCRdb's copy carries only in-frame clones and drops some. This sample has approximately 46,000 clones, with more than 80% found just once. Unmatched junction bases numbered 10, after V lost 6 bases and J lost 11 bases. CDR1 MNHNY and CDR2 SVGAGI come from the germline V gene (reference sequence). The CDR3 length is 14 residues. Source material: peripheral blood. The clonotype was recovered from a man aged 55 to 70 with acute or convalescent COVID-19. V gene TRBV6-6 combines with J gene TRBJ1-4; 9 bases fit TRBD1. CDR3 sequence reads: CASRPDRGKGKLFF. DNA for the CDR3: TGTGCCAGCAGACCGGACAGGGGTAAAGGGAAACTGTTTTTT.